The 25 T cell receptor beta chains below were found in one sample sequenced in a study of shared clonotypes between healthy human individuals. Data came from immunoSEQ multiplex PCR; TCRdb stores just in-frame clones and leaves some out. The profile shows about 600,000 clones, just over 75% of them singletons. Sequencing was done on a sample of PBMCs. Receptors originate from a woman between 35 and 50 years old in good health. Some clones in this sample may be carry-over from other donors' samples.

The chain uses TRBV18 and TRBJ2-1; D gene ambiguous. V was cut by 6 bases and J by 3 bases, with 6 bases left in between. Germline V lookup: CDR1 KGHSH, CDR2 LQKENI. The CDR3 loop spans 12 amino acids. CDR3 protein: CASSGRYNEQFF. For the CDR3, the DNA is TGTGCCAGCTCCGGCCGCTACAATGAGCAGTTCTTC.

This clone occurred once. This rearrangement joins TRBV19 to TRBJ1-2, with 8 positions matching TRBD1. V shed 4 bases and J 7 bases; nucleotides not matched to a gene: 8. Germline CDR1 reads LNHDA; CDR2 reads SQIVND (reference sequence). This CDR3 comprises 14 residues. CDR3 bases: TGTGCCAGTAGTACCCGACAGGGGAGCACTGGCTACACCTTC. Protein: CASSTRQGSTGYTF.

The chain couples TRBV5-1 to TRBJ2-3; D is perhaps TRBD2 (6 bases). Trimming cost V 0 bases and J 6 bases, with 11 bases left between them. Germline loops: CDR1 SGHRS, CDR2 YFSETQ. The CDR3 sequence is 14 residues long. The CDR3, as DNA: TGCGCCAGCAGCTTGGTAGGAGGAGGGGATACGCAGTATTTT. Amino acid sequence: CASSLVGGGDTQYF.

V usage is TRBV6-1 and J usage is TRBJ2-3; TRBD2 agrees at 11 bases. The germline V gene has CDR1 MNHNS and CDR2 SASEGT. V trimming: 3 bases; J trimming: 3 bases; junction bases outside the gene matches: 5. The CDR3 runs to 16 residues. The CDR3 region has the DNA TGTGCCAGCAGTGATACTAGCGGGAGAAGGACAGATACGCAGTATTTT. It encodes CASSDTSGRRTDTQYF.

The CDR3 coding sequence is TGTGCCAGCAGTTTACGATACTACGAGCAGTACTTC. This codes for CASSLRYYEQYF. The rearrangement links TRBV28 to TRBJ2-5; D unclear. The DNA matches TRBJ2-7 better at its end, which makes the J call doubtful. Germline V gives CDR1 MDHEN, CDR2 SYDVKM. The CDR3 covers 12 residues.

V and J are TRBV7-9 and TRBJ2-7, with TRBD1 as a possible D gene (6 bases). Looked up from germline, CDR1 is SEHNR and CDR2 is FQNEAQ (reference sequence). Trimming removed 5 bases from V and 6 bases from J, with 14 bases in between. This CDR3 contains 13 residues. This CDR3 is CASSPQGIGEQYF. CDR3 bases: TGTGCCAGCAGCCCCCAGGGGATCGGCGAGCAGTACTTC.

With respect to this clone: This sample includes further DNA sequences coding for the same CDR3. The chain recombines TRBV18 with TRBJ1-1; D is uncertain. Between the trimmed V and J ends, which lost 2 bases and 1 base, there was a span of 5 bases. This CDR3 is built from 13 residues. Germline values: CDR1 KGHSH, CDR2 LQKENI. The CDR3 here is CASSPGENTEAFF. CDR3 sequence (DNA): TGTGCCAGCTCACCAGGGGAGAACACTGAAGCTTTCTTT. The full variable domain, rest sourced from reference TRBV18 and TRBJ1-1, is NAGVMQNPRHLVRRRGQEARLRCSPMKGHSHVYWYRQLPEEGLKFMVYLQKENIIDESGMPKERFSAEFPKEGPSILRIQQVVRGDSAAYFCASSPGENTEAFFGQGTRLTVV.

This clone appeared once. This chain connects TRBV28 to TRBJ1-5; D unresolved. Germline V gene data show CDR1 as MDHEN and CDR2 as SYDVKM. The CDR3 spans 14 residues. Between the trimmed V and J ends, which lost 0 bases and 5 bases, there was a span of 8 bases. The CDR3 nucleotides are TGTGCCAGCAGTTTATGGGCAGCTTATCAGCCCCAGCATTTT. Translating gives CASSLWAAYQPQHF.

This clone occurred a few times. The J gene is TRBJ2-2, the V gene TRBV4-3; no reliable D call. The CDR3 totals 14 residues. CDR1 and CDR2 (germline): LGHNA, YSLEER. Trimming took 2 bases from V and 7 from J, leaving 11 bases between them. The CDR3 loop reads CASSQNPLIGELFF. Here the CDR3 DNA reads TGCGCCAGCAGCCAAAATCCTCTTATCGGGGAGCTGTTTTTT.

The chain uses TRBV10-2 and TRBJ2-5, with D possibly TRBD2 on 5 matching bases. CDR3 length equals 13 residues. The ends were cut back, 2 bases at V and 3 bases at J, with 7 bases in the middle. Germline CDR1 WSHSY, CDR2 SAAADI. In nucleotides, the CDR3 is TGCGCCAGCAGTGAGAACGGGAAAGAGACCCAGTACTTC. It yields the protein CASSENGKETQYF.

The chain uses TRBV4-1 and TRBJ2-3; D is uncertain. Deletions cut 4 bases from V and 0 bases from J, with 20 bases between. The CDR3 has 18 amino acids. Germline values: CDR1 MGHRA, CDR2 YSYEKL. CDR3: CASSRTPWGLGSTDTQYF. The CDR3 coding sequence is TGCGCCAGCAGCCGGACGCCCTGGGGTCTCGGTAGCACAGATACGCAGTATTTT.

The chain couples TRBV10-3 to TRBJ2-3; perhaps TRBD2 as D (5 bases). Germline CDR1 and CDR2: ENHRY and SYGVKD. CDR3 length: 14 residues. Trimming took 6 bases from V and 4 from J, leaving 14 bases between them. The CDR3, as DNA: TGTGCCATCAGGGGTCGGCTAGCAGCAGATACGCAGTATTTT. The encoded protein is CAIRGRLAADTQYF.

The chain has TRBV5-1 and TRBJ1-5, with D perhaps TRBD1 (6 bases). The germline V and J ends were trimmed by 1 base and 7 bases, with 15 bases remaining between them. CDR1 is SGHRS and CDR2 is YFSETQ in the germline V gene. This CDR3 has 15 amino acids. The CDR3 DNA sequence: TGCGCCAGCAGCTTGAAAGGAGGGGGGGGCCAGCCCCAGCATTTT. It yields the protein CASSLKGGGGQPQHF.

The chain links TRBV27 to TRBJ2-2, with D maybe TRBD2 (6 bases). V lost 6 bases and J 4 bases, leaving 21 bases between the germline ends. The CDR3 is 17 residues long. Germline values: CDR1 MNHEY, CDR2 SMNVEV (reference sequence). CDR3 sequence reads: CASSLGLRGPLTGELFF. The CDR3 DNA reads as TGTGCCAGCAGCCTAGGGTTGCGGGGCCCCCTCACCGGGGAGCTGTTTTTT.

Remarks on this clone: This sequence is one base from a far larger clone and is likely a read error. This specimen includes other DNA sequences encoding the same CDR3. The gene calls are TRBV5-4 and TRBJ2-7, with D possibly TRBD1 on 5 matching bases. Germline V lookup: CDR1 SGHNT, CDR2 YYREEE (reference sequence). Trimming removed 4 bases from V and 4 bases from J, with 24 bases in between. The CDR3 is made up of 17 amino acids. The chain's CDR3 is CASSKGQTFGPIYEQYF. In DNA, the CDR3 is TGTGCCAGCAGCAAAGGACAAACCTTCGGGCCGATTTACGAGCAGTACTTC.

V gene TRBV7-3 combines with J gene TRBJ2-5; 11 bases align to TRBD1. After removal of 1 base from V and 5 bases from J, the junction contained 9 bases not matched to a gene. The CDR3 is made up of 17 amino acids. CDR1 and CDR2 (germline): SGHTA, FQGTGA. CDR3 in DNA: TGTGCCAGCAGCTTAAGGCCCGGACAGGGGGCAGGGGAGACCCAGTACTTC. Translating gives CASSLRPGQGAGETQYF.

The V call is TRBV7-9, the J call TRBJ2-1, with TRBD2 identical over 13 bases. The ends lost 6 bases at V and 6 bases at J; junction bases unmatched: 11. CDR1 and CDR2 (germline): SEHNR, FQNEAQ (reference sequence). The CDR3 consists of 17 residues. CDR3 sequence (DNA): TGTGCCAGCAGACCCACTAGCGGGAGGGCCTCTGGCAATGAGCAGTTCTTC. It specifies CASRPTSGRASGNEQFF.

This clone was recorded a few times. This may come from a read error, since a much larger clone is one base off. The same CDR3 also results from other DNA sequences found in this sample. This chain joins TRBV20-1 and TRBJ1-1; no firm D call. V lost 3 bases to trimming and J lost 5 bases, with 7 bases between them. The length of the CDR3 is 11 residues. Germline V lookup: CDR1 DFQATT, CDR2 SNEGSKA (reference sequence). The CDR3 DNA is TGCAGTGCTAGTAAGAATACTGAAGCTTTCTTT. Amino acids: CSASKNTEAFF.

This clone was recorded a few times. The V and J genes are TRBV2 and TRBJ1-1; a possible D gene is TRBD1 (5 bases). Between the trimmed V and J ends, which lost 4 bases and 1 base, there was a span of 10 bases. Germline-derived CDR1 and CDR2 are SNHLY and FYNNEI. The CDR3 is 14 amino acids. The CDR3, as DNA: TGTGCCAGCAGTGTTATGGGGGGGAACACTGAAGCTTTCTTT. Translation: CASSVMGGNTEAFF.

This clone was counted a single time. The V and J genes are TRBV5-1 and TRBJ2-1; 9 nucleotides agree with TRBD2. V lost 0 bases and J lost 14; bases outside the gene matches: 9. Per the germline V gene, CDR1 is SGHRS and CDR2 is YFSETQ. This CDR3 has 14 residues. CDR3: CASSLAVSGSPKFF. The CDR3 DNA sequence: TGCGCCAGCAGCTTGGCGGTTAGCGGGAGTCCTAAGTTCTTC.

The chain couples TRBV29-1 to TRBJ2-1; TRBD1 matches at 8 bases. The CDR3 covers 13 residues. Trimming took 6 bases from V and 4 from J; bases not matched to a gene: 5. The V gene's germline CDR1 is SQVTM and CDR2 ANQGSEA. The CDR3 nucleotides are TGCAGCGTACAGGGGGGAAAGTACAATGAGCAGTTCTTC. Amino acid sequence: CSVQGGKYNEQFF.

This clone was recorded many times. CDR3 region: CASSSRAGGSETQYF. The CDR3, as DNA: TGCGCCAGCAGCTCCCGAGCGGGGGGGTCTGAGACCCAGTACTTC. The chain couples TRBV5-1 to TRBJ2-5; 10 bases are shared with TRBD2. This CDR3 has 15 amino acids. Germline values: CDR1 SGHRS, CDR2 YFSETQ. V lost 3 bases to trimming and J lost 5 bases; unmatched junction nucleotides: 7.

The chain combines TRBV7-8 with TRBJ2-3; D remains unclear. Germline V gene data show CDR1 as SGHVS and CDR2 as FQNEAQ. This CDR3 spans 13 amino acids. Between the trimmed V and J ends, which lost 5 bases and 4 bases, there was a span of 10 bases. The CDR3 here is CASSPLLPDTQYF. The CDR3, as DNA: TGTGCCAGCAGCCCCCTTCTACCAGATACGCAGTATTTT.

Note on this clone: One base separates it from a far larger clone, so it is likely a read error. The same CDR3 also results from other DNA sequences found in this sample. J is TRBJ2-7 and V is TRBV5-1; 11 bases are shared with TRBD2. CDR1 SGHRS and CDR2 YFSETQ come from the germline V gene. This CDR3 has 15 residues. J lost 1 base, V lost 5 bases, and 5 bases had no gene match. CDR3 loop: CASSTSGSRSYEQYF. CDR3 DNA sequence: TGCGCCAGCAGTACTAGCGGGAGTCGATCCTACGAGCAGTACTTC. The variable domain in full, completed from reference TRBV5-1 and TRBJ2-7, reads KAGVTQTPRYLIKTRGQQVTLSCSPISGHRSVSWYQQTPGQGLQFLFEYFSETQRNKGNFPGRFSGRQFSNSRSEMNVSTLELGDSALYLCASSTSGSRSYEQYFGPGTRLTVT.

This clone appeared many times. The chain employs TRBV27 and TRBJ2-1; no definite D call. The CDR3 spans 15 residues. Germline V gives CDR1 MNHEY, CDR2 SMNVEV (reference sequence). V was trimmed by 6 bases and J by 3 bases, leaving 15 bases between them. The CDR3 loop is CASSHDRSSYNEQFF. For the CDR3, the DNA is TGTGCCAGCAGCCACGACCGGTCCAGCTACAATGAGCAGTTCTTC.